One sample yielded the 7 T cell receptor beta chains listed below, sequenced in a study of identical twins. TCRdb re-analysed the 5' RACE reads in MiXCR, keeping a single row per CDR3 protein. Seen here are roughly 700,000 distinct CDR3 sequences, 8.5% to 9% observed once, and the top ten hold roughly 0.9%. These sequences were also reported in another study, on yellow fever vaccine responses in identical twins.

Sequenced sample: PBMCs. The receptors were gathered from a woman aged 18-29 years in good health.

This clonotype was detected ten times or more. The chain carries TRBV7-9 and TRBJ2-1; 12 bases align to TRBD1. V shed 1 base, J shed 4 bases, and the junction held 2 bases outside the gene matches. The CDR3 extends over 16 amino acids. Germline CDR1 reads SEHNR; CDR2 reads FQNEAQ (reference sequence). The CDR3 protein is CASSLGDRGPYNEQFF. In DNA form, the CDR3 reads TGTGCCAGCAGCTTAGGGGACAGGGGGCCTTACAATGAGCAGTTCTTC.

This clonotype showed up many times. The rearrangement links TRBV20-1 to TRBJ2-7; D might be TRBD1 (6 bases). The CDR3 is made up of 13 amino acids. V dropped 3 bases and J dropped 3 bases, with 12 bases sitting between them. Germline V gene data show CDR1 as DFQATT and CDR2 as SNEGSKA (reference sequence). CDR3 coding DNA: TGCAGTGCTAGTGGGGGCGGCTACTACGAGCAGTACTTC. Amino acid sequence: CSASGGGYYEQYF.

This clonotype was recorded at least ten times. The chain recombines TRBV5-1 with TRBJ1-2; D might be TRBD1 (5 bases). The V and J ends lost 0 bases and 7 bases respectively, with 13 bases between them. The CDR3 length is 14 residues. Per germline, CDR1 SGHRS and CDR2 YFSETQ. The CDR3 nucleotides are TGCGCCAGCAGCTTGGAAGGGACCCGGGCTGGCTACACCTTC. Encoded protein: CASSLEGTRAGYTF.

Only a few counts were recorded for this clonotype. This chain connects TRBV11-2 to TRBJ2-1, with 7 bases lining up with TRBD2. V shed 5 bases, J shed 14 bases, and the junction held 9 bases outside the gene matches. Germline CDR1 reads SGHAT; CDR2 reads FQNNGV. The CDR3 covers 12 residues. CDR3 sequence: CASSADTGLKFF. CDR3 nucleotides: TGTGCCAGCAGCGCTGATACGGGACTAAAGTTCTTC.

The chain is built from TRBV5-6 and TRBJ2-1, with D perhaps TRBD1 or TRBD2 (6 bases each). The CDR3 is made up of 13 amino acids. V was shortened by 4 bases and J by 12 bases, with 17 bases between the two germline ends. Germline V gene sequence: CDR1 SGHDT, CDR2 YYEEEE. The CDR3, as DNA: TGTGCCAGCAGCCAGCCCCCAGGGGAGGCGCAGTTCTTC. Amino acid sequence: CASSQPPGEAQFF.

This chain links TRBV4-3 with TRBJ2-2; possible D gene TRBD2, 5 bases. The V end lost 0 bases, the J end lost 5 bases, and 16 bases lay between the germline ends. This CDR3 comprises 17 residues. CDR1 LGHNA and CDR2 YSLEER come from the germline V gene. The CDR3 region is CASSQDTKAVRTGELFF. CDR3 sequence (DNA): TGCGCCAGCAGCCAAGATACGAAAGCGGTGAGGACCGGGGAGCTGTTTTTT.

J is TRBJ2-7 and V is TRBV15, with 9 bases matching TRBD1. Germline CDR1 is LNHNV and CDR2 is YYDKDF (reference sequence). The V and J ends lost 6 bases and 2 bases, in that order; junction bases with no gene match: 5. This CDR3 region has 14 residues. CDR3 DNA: TGTGCCACCAGAAGGGACAGGGTCACCTACGAGCAGTACTTC. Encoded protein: CATRRDRVTYEQYF.